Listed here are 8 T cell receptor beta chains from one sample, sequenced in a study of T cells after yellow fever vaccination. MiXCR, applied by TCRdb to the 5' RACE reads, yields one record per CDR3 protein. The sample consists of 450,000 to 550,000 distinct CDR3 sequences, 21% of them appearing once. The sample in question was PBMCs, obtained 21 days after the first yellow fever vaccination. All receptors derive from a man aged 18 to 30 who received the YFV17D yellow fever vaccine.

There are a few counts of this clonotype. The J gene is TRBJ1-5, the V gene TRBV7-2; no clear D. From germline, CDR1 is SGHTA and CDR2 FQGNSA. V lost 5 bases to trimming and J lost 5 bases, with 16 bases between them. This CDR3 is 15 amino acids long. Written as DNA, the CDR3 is TGTGCCAGCAGCCCCTCCGGAGGGTGGGATCAGCCCCAGCATTTT. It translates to CASSPSGGWDQPQHF.

This CDR3 is CSARDRLRNTIYF. DNA for the CDR3: TGCAGTGCTAGAGACCGGCTACGAAACACCATATATTTT. V is TRBV20-1 and J is TRBJ1-3; D call uncertain. CDR1 DFQATT and CDR2 SNEGSKA come from the germline V gene (reference sequence). V was clipped by 0 bases and J by 5 bases, with 8 bases between them. The length of the CDR3 is 13 residues.

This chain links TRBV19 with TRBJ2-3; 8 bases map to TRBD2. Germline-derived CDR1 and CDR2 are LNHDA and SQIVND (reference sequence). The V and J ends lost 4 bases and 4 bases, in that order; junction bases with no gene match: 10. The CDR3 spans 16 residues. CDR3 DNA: TGTGCCAGTAGTAATCCCCTAGCGGGTGCCGCAGATACGCAGTATTTT. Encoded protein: CASSNPLAGAADTQYF.

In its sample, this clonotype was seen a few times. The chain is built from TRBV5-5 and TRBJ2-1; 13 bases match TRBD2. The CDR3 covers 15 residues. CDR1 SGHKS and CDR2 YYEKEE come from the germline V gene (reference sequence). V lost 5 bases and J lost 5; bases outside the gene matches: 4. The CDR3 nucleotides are TGTGCCAGCAGAACGGGACTAGCGGGGAACAATGAGCAGTTCTTC. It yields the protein CASRTGLAGNNEQFF.

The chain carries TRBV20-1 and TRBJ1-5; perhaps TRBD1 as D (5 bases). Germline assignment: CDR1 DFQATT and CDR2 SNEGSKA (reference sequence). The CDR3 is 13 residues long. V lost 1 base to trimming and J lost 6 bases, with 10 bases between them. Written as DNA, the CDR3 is TGCAGTGCTAGAGGGGGCGGTACTCAGCCCCAGCATTTT. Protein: CSARGGGTQPQHF.

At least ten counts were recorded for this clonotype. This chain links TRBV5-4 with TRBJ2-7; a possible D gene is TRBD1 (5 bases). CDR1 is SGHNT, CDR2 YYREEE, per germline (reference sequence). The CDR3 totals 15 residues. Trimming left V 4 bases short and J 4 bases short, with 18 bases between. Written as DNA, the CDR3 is TGTGCCAGCAGCCCCAGCCCAAGCGACAGTTACGAGCAGTACTTC. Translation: CASSPSPSDSYEQYF.

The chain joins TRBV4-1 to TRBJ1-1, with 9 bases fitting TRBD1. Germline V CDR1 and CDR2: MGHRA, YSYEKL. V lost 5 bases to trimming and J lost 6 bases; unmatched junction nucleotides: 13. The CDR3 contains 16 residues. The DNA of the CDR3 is TGCGCCAGCAGCTTAAGCCCCGGGACAGGGTATCCTGAAGCTTTCTTT. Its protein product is CASSLSPGTGYPEAFF.

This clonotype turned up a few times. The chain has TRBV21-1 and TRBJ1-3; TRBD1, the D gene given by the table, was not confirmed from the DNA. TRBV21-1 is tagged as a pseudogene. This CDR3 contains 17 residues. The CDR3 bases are TGTGCCAGCAGCAAAGAAGACAGCTTGTTTTCTGGAAACACCATATATTTT. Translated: CASSKEDSLFSGNTIYF.